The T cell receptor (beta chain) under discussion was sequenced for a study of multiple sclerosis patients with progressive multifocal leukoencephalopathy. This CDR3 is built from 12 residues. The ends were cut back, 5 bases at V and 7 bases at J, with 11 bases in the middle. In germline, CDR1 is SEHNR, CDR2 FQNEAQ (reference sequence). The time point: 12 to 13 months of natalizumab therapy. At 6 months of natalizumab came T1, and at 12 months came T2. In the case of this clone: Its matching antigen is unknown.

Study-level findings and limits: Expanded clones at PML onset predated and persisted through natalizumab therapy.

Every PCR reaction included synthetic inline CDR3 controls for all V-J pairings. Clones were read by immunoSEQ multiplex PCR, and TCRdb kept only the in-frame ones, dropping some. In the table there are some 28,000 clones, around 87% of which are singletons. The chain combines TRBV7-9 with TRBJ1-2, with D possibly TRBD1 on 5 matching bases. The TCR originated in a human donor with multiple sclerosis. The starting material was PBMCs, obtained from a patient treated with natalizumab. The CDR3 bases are TGTGCCAGCAGCCCCGAGGGGCCTGGCTACACCTTC. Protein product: CASSPEGPGYTF.